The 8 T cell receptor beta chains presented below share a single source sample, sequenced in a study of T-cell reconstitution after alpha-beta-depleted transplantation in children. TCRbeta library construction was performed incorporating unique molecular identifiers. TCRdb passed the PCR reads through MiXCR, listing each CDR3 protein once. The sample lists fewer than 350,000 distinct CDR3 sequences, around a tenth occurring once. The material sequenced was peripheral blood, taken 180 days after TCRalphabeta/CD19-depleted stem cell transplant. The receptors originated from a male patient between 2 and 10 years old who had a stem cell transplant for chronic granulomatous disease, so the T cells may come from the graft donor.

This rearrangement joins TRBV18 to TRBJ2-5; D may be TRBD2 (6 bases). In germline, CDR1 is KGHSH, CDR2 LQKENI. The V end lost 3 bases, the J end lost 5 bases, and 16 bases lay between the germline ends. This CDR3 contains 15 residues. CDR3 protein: CASSPSGTSSETQYF. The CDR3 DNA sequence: TGTGCCAGCTCACCCTCCGGAACTAGCTCGGAGACCCAGTACTTC.

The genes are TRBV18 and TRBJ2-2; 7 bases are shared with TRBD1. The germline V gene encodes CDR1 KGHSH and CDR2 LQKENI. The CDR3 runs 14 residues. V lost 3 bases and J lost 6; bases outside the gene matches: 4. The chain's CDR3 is CASSPRDRAGELFF. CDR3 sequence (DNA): TGTGCCAGCTCACCGCGAGACAGGGCCGGGGAGCTGTTTTTT.

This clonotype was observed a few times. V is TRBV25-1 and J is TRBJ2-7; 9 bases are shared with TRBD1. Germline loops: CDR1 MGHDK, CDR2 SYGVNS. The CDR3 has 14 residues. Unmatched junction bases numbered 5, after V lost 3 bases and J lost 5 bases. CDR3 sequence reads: CASSEGQGKHEQYF. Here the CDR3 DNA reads TGTGCCAGCAGTGAGGGACAGGGTAAACACGAGCAGTACTTC.

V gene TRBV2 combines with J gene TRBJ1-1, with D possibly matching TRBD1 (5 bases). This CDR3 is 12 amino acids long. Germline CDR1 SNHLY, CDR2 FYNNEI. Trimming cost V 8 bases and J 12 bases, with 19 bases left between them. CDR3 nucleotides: TGTGCCAGCTCCGCGGGGGATGTTTGTCCTTTCTTT. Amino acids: CASSAGDVCPFF.

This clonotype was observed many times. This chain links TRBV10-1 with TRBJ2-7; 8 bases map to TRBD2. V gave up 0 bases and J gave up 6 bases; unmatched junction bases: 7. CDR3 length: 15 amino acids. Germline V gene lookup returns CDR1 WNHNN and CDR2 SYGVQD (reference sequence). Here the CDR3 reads CASSESPSGSPEQYF. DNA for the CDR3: TGCGCCAGCAGTGAGTCTCCTAGCGGGTCCCCCGAGCAGTACTTC.

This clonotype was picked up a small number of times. CDR3 DNA: TGTGCCAGCAGTTTTTTCGACGGTGGAAACACCATATATTTT. It yields the protein CASSFFDGGNTIYF. The J gene is TRBJ1-3, the V gene TRBV12-3 or TRBV12-4; D ambiguous. Trimming removed 3 bases at V and 3 bases at J, with 9 bases between. The CDR3 extends over 14 amino acids.

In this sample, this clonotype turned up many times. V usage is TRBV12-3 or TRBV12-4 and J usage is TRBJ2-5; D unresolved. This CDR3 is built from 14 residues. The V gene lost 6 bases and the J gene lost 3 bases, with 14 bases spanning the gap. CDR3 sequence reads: CASSLPTDEETQYF. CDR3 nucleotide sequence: TGTGCCAGCAGCCTCCCGACGGACGAAGAGACCCAGTACTTC.

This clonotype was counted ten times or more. The CDR3 is CASSGDRYNQPQHF. CDR3 DNA: TGTGCCAGTAGTGGGGACAGGTACAATCAGCCCCAGCATTTT. V and J are TRBV19 and TRBJ1-5; TRBD1 matches 8 bases. CDR3 length: 14 amino acids. V shed 5 bases, J shed 3 bases, and the junction held 3 bases outside the gene matches. Germline loops: CDR1 LNHDA, CDR2 SQIVND (reference sequence).